Listed below are T cell receptor beta chains from one sample, sequenced in a study of neoadjuvant anti-PD-1 for oral cavity cancer. Assay used: immunoSEQ multiplex PCR; TCRdb lists only in-frame clones, some missing. The table lists about 14,000 clones, less than 80% of them singletons. This sample comprised PBMCs, obtained after nivolumab (anti-PD-1) treatment. The receptor set was obtained from a person aged 40 to 85 with oral cavity squamous cell carcinoma. Both conserved end residues are trimmed from each CDR3. The order of the fields is V gene, CDR3 protein.

V gene: TRBV2
CDR3 protein: ASSRGPLSSYEQY

V gene: TRBV19
CDR3 protein: ASMPGSSGNTIY

V gene: TRBV2
CDR3 protein: ASSGEGNTEAF

V gene: TRBV11-2
CDR3 protein: ASSLVINEQY

V gene: TRBV9
CDR3 protein: ASSTTWGGGYNEQF

V gene: TRBV18
CDR3 protein: ASSPNSRDTQY

V gene: TRBV10-1
CDR3 protein: ASSVNPRDIQY

V gene: TRBV28
CDR3 protein: ASSSPGGPGTDTQY

V gene: TRBV10-3
CDR3 protein: AISEKSTSEQF

V gene: TRBV5-5
CDR3 protein: ASSLAGPPTGELF

V gene: TRBV6-4
CDR3 protein: ASSLTRNTDTQY

V gene: TRBV7-9
CDR3 protein: ASSTTGGSYEQY

V gene: TRBV10-3
CDR3 protein: AISEGARDRGYT

V gene: TRBV5-6
CDR3 protein: ASSLGGQINQPQH

V gene: TRBV2
CDR3 protein: ASSEGRPYEQY

V gene: TRBV2
CDR3 protein: ASSEAPASGGEQF

V gene: TRBV7-3
CDR3 protein: ASSSSTYNEQF

V gene: TRBV5-5
CDR3 protein: ASSSQTGGIYALEQY

V gene: TRBV19
CDR3 protein: ASRSAGEGQETQY

V gene: TRBV6-5
CDR3 protein: ASSRGINQPQH

V gene: TRBV5-1
CDR3 protein: ASSSGGINTGELF

V gene: TRBV2
CDR3 protein: ASSPGTSGSADTQY

V gene: TRBV7-9
CDR3 protein: ASSPLYEQY

V gene: TRBV6-1
CDR3 protein: ASSEGQGLSYEQY